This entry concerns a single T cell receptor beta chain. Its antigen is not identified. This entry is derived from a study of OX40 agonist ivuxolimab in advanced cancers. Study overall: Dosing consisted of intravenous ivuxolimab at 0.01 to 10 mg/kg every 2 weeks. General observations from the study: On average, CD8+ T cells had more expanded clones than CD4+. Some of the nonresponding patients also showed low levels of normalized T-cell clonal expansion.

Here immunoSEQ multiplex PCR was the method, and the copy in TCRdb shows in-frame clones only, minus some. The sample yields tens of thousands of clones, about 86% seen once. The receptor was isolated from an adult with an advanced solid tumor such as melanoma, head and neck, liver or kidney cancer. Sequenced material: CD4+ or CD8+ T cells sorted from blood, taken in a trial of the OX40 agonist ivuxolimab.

The CDR3 DNA reads TGTGCCAGCAGCTCAGGGAGGGACACAGGGATGGTTGGAGCTTTCTTT. It translates to CASSSGRDTGMVGAFF. J is TRBJ1-1 and V is TRBV7-8; perhaps TRBD1 as D (6 bases). The CDR3 has 16 amino acids. V was pared by 4 bases and J by 10 bases, with 25 bases between. Germline V gene lookup returns CDR1 SGHVS and CDR2 FQNEAQ.